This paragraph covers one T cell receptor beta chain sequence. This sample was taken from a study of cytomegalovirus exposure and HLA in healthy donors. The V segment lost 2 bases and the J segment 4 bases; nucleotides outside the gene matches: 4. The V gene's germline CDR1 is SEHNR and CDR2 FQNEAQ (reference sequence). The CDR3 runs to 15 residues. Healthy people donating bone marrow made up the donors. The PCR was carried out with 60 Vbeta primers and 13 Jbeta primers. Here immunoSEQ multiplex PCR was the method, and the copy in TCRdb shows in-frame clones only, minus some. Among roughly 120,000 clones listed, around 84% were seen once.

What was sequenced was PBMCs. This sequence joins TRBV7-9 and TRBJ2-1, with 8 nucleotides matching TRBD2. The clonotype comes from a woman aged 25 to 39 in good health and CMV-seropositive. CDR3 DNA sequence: TGTGCCAGCAGCTTACTAGCGGGTCAGTACAATGAGCAGTTCTTC. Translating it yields CASSLLAGQYNEQFF.